One and the same sample provided the 5 T cell receptor beta chains below, sequenced in a study of cytomegalovirus exposure and HLA in healthy donors. Researchers ran the PCR with 60 Vbeta and 13 Jbeta primers. Libraries were prepared by immunoSEQ multiplex PCR; TCRdb keeps only in-frame clonotypes and omits some of them. The sample has 99,000 or so clones, 60% to 80% seen once. The sequencing sample was made of PBMCs. These receptors all stem from a man between 60 and 75 years old in good health and CMV-seropositive.

This clone was counted once. The chain links TRBV2 to TRBJ2-5, with TRBD1 as a possible D gene (7 bases). The CDR3 has 14 residues. Trimming stripped 6 bases from V and 0 bases from J, with 11 bases between. Germline V gene lookup returns CDR1 SNHLY and CDR2 FYNNEI. CDR3 bases: TGTGCCAGCAGCGGGGGACAGCACCAAGAGACCCAGTACTTC. Residues: CASSGGQHQETQYF.

This clone appeared a single time. The V call is TRBV28, the J call TRBJ2-1, with unresolved D. The CDR3 runs 14 residues. CDR1 MDHEN and CDR2 SYDVKM come from the germline V gene. Between the trimmed V and J ends, which lost 5 bases and 0 bases, there was a span of 8 bases. CDR3 bases: TGTGCCAGCAGTAGCCCCGGCTCCTACAATGAGCAGTTCTTC. Encoded protein: CASSSPGSYNEQFF.

The chain has TRBV7-8 and TRBJ2-5, with TRBD2 identical over 7 bases. Germline CDR1 reads SGHVS; CDR2 reads FQNEAQ. V trimming: 2 bases; J trimming: 5 bases; junction bases outside the gene matches: 17. The CDR3 is 18 residues long. The CDR3 reads CASSLFGSGAFFQETQYF. The CDR3 DNA reads TGTGCCAGCAGCTTATTTGGGAGCGGGGCCTTCTTTCAGGAGACCCAGTACTTC.

V usage is TRBV6-1 and J usage is TRBJ2-7, with a tentative D call TRBD1 (6 bases). The germline V gene has CDR1 MNHNS and CDR2 SASEGT. V lost 5 bases to trimming and J lost 0 bases, with 11 bases between them. The CDR3 loop spans 14 amino acids. In DNA, the CDR3 is TGTGCCAGCAGTTCCCCACAGGGCTCCTACGAGCAGTACTTC. Protein: CASSSPQGSYEQYF.

This rearrangement joins TRBV2 to TRBJ2-3, with 8 bases aligning to TRBD1. CDR3 length: 15 amino acids. V shed 3 bases and J 1 base; nucleotides not matched to a gene: 3. In germline, CDR1 is SNHLY, CDR2 FYNNEI. CDR3 coding DNA: TGTGCCAGCAGTGAGGACAGGGTGGGCACAGATACGCAGTATTTT. Its translation is CASSEDRVGTDTQYF. Full variable domain (outside the CDR3, taken from reference TRBV2 and TRBJ2-3): EPEVTQTPSHQVTQMGQEVILRCVPISNHLYFYWYRQILGQKVEFLVSFYNNEISEKSEIFDDQFSVERPDGSNFTLKIRSTKLEDSAMYFCASSEDRVGTDTQYFGPGTRLTVL.